This T cell receptor (beta chain) is from a study of molecular identifiers for immune sequencing clone quantification. TCRdb reprocessed the PCR reads via MiXCR and lists one record per CDR3 protein. The data show 100,000 or so distinct CDR3 sequences, around 23% seen once. This clonotype was observed at least ten times. This CDR3 has 15 residues. Trimming took off 0 bases at V and 0 bases at J, with 9 bases between the two ends. Germline CDR1 and CDR2: LGHNA and YSLEER. The source material was naive CD8+ T cells from blood, with Jurkat cell RNA spiked in. Subset defined: FACS-sorted CD8+CD4-CCR7+CD45RA+ naive T cells. This sequence joins TRBV4-3 and TRBJ2-7, with a weak D call TRBD1 (6 bases). The clonotype comes from a human donor in good health. Some libraries in this study had Jurkat cell RNA spiked in. In nucleotides, the CDR3 is TGCGCCAGCAGCCAAGAGAGGGGGACCTCCTACGAGCAGTACTTC. It yields the protein CASSQERGTSYEQYF.